This TCR beta chain was sequenced during a study of blood T cells in healthy people across ages. Whole-study findings and limits: Per-million-T-cell TCR beta diversity fell roughly linearly with age.

PCR was performed a second time for roughly 6 to 12 cycles using a sample-barcoded 5' primer and a J-beta primer mix. Each TCR beta cDNA got a 12-nucleotide random molecular identifier. One entry per CDR3 protein results from TCRdb running MiXCR on the 5' RACE reads. Found here are roughly 1.4 million distinct CDR3 sequences, roughly 64% of them singletons; the top ten hold more than 6%. The CDR3 is 15 residues long. Germline CDR1 reads DFQATT; CDR2 reads SNEGSKA (reference sequence). Germline trimming cut 3 bases from V and 5 bases from J; bases unmatched to any gene: 7. Regarding this clonotype: Antigen: not known.

The clonotype was recovered from a man in his late teens or twenties in good health. Specimen: blood. The V call is TRBV20-1, the J call TRBJ2-1, with TRBD2 matching 10 bases. The CDR3 bases are TGCAGTGCTAGGTCACTAGCGGGATGGAACAATGAGCAGTTCTTC. It translates to CSARSLAGWNNEQFF.